This is a list of T cell receptor beta chains from one sample in a study of regulatory T cells in long-lasting Graves disease. One entry per CDR3 protein, called by TCRdb with MiXCR from the multiplex PCR reads. Seen here are about 430,000 distinct CDR3 sequences, around 20% observed once, and the top ten hold roughly an eighth. Sequencing used peripheral blood mononuclear cells (PBMCs), obtained when the disease was refractory, from a patient treated with antithyroid drugs. Receptors originate from a female donor with Graves disease. CDR3s include the opening cysteine and the closing phenylalanine or tryptophan. A D gene is named only where the DNA matches it firmly. Some rows have no size entry. The others give once, few or many, or a class for an expanded clone.

J	D	size	V	CDR3	DNA
TRBJ2-2	NA	few	TRBV29-1	CSVQTGHNTGELFF	TGCAGCGTTCAAACGGGACACAACACCGGGGAGCTGTTTTTT
TRBJ2-5	NA	few	TRBV9	CASSPGREFQETQYF	TGTGCCAGCAGCCCGGGCCGGGAGTTCCAAGAGACCCAGTACTTC
TRBJ1-2	NA	many	TRBV7-2	CASSSMGINYGYTF	TGTGCCAGCAGCTCGATGGGGATAAACTATGGCTACACCTTC
TRBJ2-2	NA	many	TRBV7-2	CASRATRNRGELFF	TGTGCCAGCAGGGCTACACGGAACCGGGGGGAGCTGTTTTTT
TRBJ2-1	TRBD2	NA	TRBV7-9	CASSLLSTSGRDNEQFF	TGTGCCAGCAGCTTACTATCGACTAGCGGGAGGGACAATGAGCAGTTCTTC
TRBJ1-5	NA	NA	TRBV20-1	CSARAQLGGNQPQHF	TGCAGTGCTAGAGCGCAGCTAGGTGGCAATCAGCCCCAGCATTTT
TRBJ1-5	NA	many	TRBV6-1	CASSVIGRTGPNQPQHF	TGTGCCAGCAGTGTTATTGGGCGGACGGGCCCCAATCAGCCCCAGCATTTT
TRBJ2-4	NA	many	TRBV6-2/TRBV6-3	CASRAYPGQGEGKNIQYF	TGTGCCAGCAGGGCATACCCGGGACAAGGGGAGGGGAAAAACATTCAGTACTTC
TRBJ2-5	NA	many	TRBV28	CASSLAAGRETQYF	TGTGCCAGCAGTTTGGCGGCGGGACGAGAGACCCAGTACTTC
TRBJ2-2	NA	many	TRBV7-2	CASSPQVDSGGELFF	TGTGCCAGCAGTCCCCAGGTGGACTCGGGCGGGGAGCTGTTTTTT
TRBJ2-3	NA	NA	TRBV10-3	CAIRPPLGGGPDTQYF	TGTGCCATCAGGCCCCCTCTGGGCGGAGGGCCCGATACGCAGTATTTT
TRBJ2-7	NA	NA	TRBV10-3	CAIQIRQGPEYYEQYF	TGTGCCATCCAAATCCGCCAAGGGCCAGAGTACTACGAGCAGTACTTC
TRBJ1-6	TRBD1	many	TRBV2	CASRTGVASPLHF	TGTGCCAGCAGGACAGGGGTTGCTTCACCCCTCCACTTT
TRBJ2-2	NA	NA	TRBV4-1	CASSQSGQTNTGELFF	TGCGCCAGCAGCCAATCAGGACAGACGAACACCGGGGAGCTGTTTTTT
TRBJ2-5	TRBD2	NA	TRBV5-4	CASSTPSGSSETQYF	TGTGCCAGCAGCACCCCTAGCGGGAGTAGCGAGACCCAGTACTTC
TRBJ1-4	NA	many	TRBV20-1	CSARAVENEKLFF	TGCAGTGCTAGAGCCGTGGAGAATGAAAAACTGTTTTTT
TRBJ1-5	NA	few	TRBV5-8	CASVVTRDQPQHF	TGTGCCAGCGTGGTTACAAGGGATCAGCCCCAGCATTTT
TRBJ2-5	TRBD2	NA	TRBV19	CASSFTVVGGSGPKTQYF	TGTGCCAGTAGTTTCACAGTTGTGGGCGGGAGCGGGCCGAAGACCCAGTACTTC
TRBJ1-1	NA	many	TRBV28	CATRGPNTEAFF	TGTGCCACCCGGGGTCCGAACACTGAAGCTTTCTTT
TRBJ2-7	NA	NA	TRBV4-1	CASSQAFQGTYEQYF	TGCGCCAGCAGCCAAGCGTTTCAGGGGACCTACGAGCAGTACTTC
TRBJ2-2	TRBD2	NA	TRBV11-1	CASSTPSGRNTGELFF	TGTGCCAGCAGCACCCCTAGCGGGAGGAACACCGGGGAGCTGTTTTTT
TRBJ1-2	TRBD1	many	TRBV27	CASSLNPTGAYAYGYTF	TGTGCCAGCAGTTTAAACCCTACAGGGGCCTATGCTTATGGCTACACCTTC
TRBJ1-1	NA	NA	TRBV3-1	CASTNRDPEAFF	TGTGCCAGCACCAACAGGGACCCTGAAGCTTTCTTT
TRBJ2-2	NA	NA	TRBV5-4	CASSLLEGEAIRELFF	TGTGCCAGCAGCTTGTTGGAGGGTGAGGCCATCCGGGAGCTGTTTTTT
TRBJ1-2	TRBD1	NA	TRBV6-1	CASIVSTGGYYGYTF	TGTGCCAGCATAGTCTCAACAGGGGGCTACTATGGCTACACCTTC
TRBJ2-6	TRBD1	many	TRBV28	CASLDRGAGANVLTF	TGTGCCAGCCTGGACAGGGGAGCTGGGGCCAACGTCCTGACTTTC
TRBJ2-7	TRBD2	few	TRBV18	CASSPTSGSYHEQYF	TGTGCCAGCTCACCAACTAGCGGGAGTTACCACGAGCAGTACTTC
TRBJ2-2	NA	many	TRBV24-1	CATSDPPGSGELFF	TGTGCCACCAGTGACCCCCCGGGATCGGGGGAGCTGTTTTTT
TRBJ1-2	NA	NA	TRBV10-3	CATSAKPGLRADGYTF	TGTGCCACTTCGGCCAAACCGGGACTGCGGGCAGATGGCTACACCTTC
TRBJ2-5	TRBD1	many	TRBV10-3	CAITRDRAQETQYF	TGTGCCATCACTCGGGACAGGGCGCAAGAGACCCAGTACTTC
TRBJ2-1	TRBD2	many	TRBV20-1	CSAAGRTSGYNEQFF	TGCAGTGCCGCGGGAAGGACTAGCGGATACAATGAGCAGTTCTTC
TRBJ2-1	NA	NA	TRBV11-2	CASSPGTPPYEQFF	TGTGCCAGCAGCCCCGGGACTCCACCCTATGAGCAGTTCTTC
TRBJ2-2	NA	NA	TRBV19	CASSIDGGRTGELFF	TGTGCCAGTAGTATAGATGGTGGTCGGACCGGGGAGCTGTTTTTT
TRBJ1-5	NA	few	TRBV19	CASSIEHENQPQHF	TGTGCCAGTAGTATTGAACATGAAAATCAGCCCCAGCATTTT
TRBJ2-7	NA	NA	TRBV2	CASSLSERVDTMTYEQYF	TGTGCCAGCAGCTTATCGGAACGCGTCGACACGATGACCTACGAGCAGTACTTC
TRBJ2-2	TRBD1	many	TRBV28	CASTPPPGQDRSGELFF	TGTGCCAGCACCCCCCCCCCGGGACAGGATCGTTCCGGGGAGCTGTTTTTT
TRBJ1-2	TRBD1	NA	TRBV28	CASSLGGHRGEGYTF	TGTGCCAGCAGTTTGGGGGGGCACAGGGGTGAAGGCTACACCTTC
TRBJ2-3	NA	few	TRBV12-3/TRBV12-4	CASSSSTITDTQYF	TGTGCCAGCAGCTCGAGTACTATCACAGATACGCAGTATTTT
TRBJ1-1	NA	many	TRBV7-8	CASSSRTAWEAFF	TGTGCCAGCAGCTCCCGGACGGCCTGGGAAGCTTTCTTT
TRBJ2-1	TRBD1	once	TRBV7-2	CASSLEYRGRRLDPNEQFF	TGTGCCAGCAGCTTAGAGTACAGGGGGCGTCGACTAGACCCCAATGAGCAGTTCTTC
TRBJ1-3	NA	few	TRBV11-2	CASSLGLDSFGNTIYF	TGTGCCAGCAGCTTAGGCCTGGACAGTTTTGGAAACACCATATATTTT
TRBJ2-7	NA	many	TRBV29-1	CSVEDGWQQYF	TGCAGCGTTGAGGACGGGTGGCAGCAGTACTTC
TRBJ1-4	TRBD1	many	TRBV28	CASSWSRGTGGFRVNEKLFF	TGTGCCAGCAGTTGGTCGCGGGGGACAGGGGGCTTTCGGGTTAATGAAAAACTGTTTTTT
TRBJ2-6	NA	NA	TRBV6-2/TRBV6-3	CASSPQANVLTF	TGTGCCAGCAGCCCCCAGGCCAACGTCCTGACTTTC
TRBJ1-5	NA	few	TRBV5-6	CASSARDLPQHF	TGTGCCAGCAGTGCGCGGGACCTACCCCAGCATTTT
TRBJ2-7	NA	NA	TRBV25-1	CASSQVQRYEQYF	TGTGCCAGCAGTCAAGTGCAGCGGTACGAGCAGTACTTC
TRBJ2-2	TRBD2	NA	TRBV13	CASSLGLGSGAPTGELFF	TGTGCCAGCAGCTTAGGCCTCGGTAGCGGGGCTCCAACCGGGGAGCTGTTTTTT
TRBJ2-7	TRBD2	NA	TRBV20-1	CSAKGLAGKEQYF	TGCAGTGCTAAGGGACTAGCCGGGAAGGAGCAGTACTTC